This passage covers 25 T cell receptor beta chains from one sample sequenced in a study of cytomegalovirus exposure and HLA in healthy donors. With 60 Vbeta and 13 Jbeta primers, the PCR was carried out. Only in-frame clones appear in the TCRdb table, and some are missing; sequencing was by immunoSEQ multiplex PCR. The table lists tens of thousands of clones. The source material was PBMCs. Receptor source: a woman aged 30 to 39 in good health and CMV-seropositive.

The V call is TRBV19, the J call TRBJ1-1; D perhaps matches TRBD1 (6 bases). The CDR3 sequence is 15 residues long. Germline V gene data show CDR1 as LNHDA and CDR2 as SQIVND (reference sequence). Trimming pared 0 bases from V and 5 bases from J, leaving 13 bases between. The CDR3 spells CASSIEVGGRTEAFF. The CDR3 DNA reads TGTGCCAGTAGTATAGAAGTTGGGGGCCGTACTGAAGCTTTCTTT. The full variable domain, rest sourced from reference TRBV19 and TRBJ1-1, is DGGITQSPKYLFRKEGQNVTLSCEQNLNHDAMYWYRQDPGQGLRLIYYSQIVNDFQKGDIAEGYSVSREKKESFPLTVTSAQKNPTAFYLCASSIEVGGRTEAFFGQGTRLTVV.

The J gene is TRBJ2-3, the V gene TRBV30, with D unresolved. CDR1 and CDR2 (germline): GTSNPN, SVGIG (reference sequence). The CDR3 consists of 12 residues. V lost 3 bases, J lost 14 bases, and 18 bases lay in between. The chain's CDR3 is CAWRPSAPARYF. CDR3 in DNA: TGTGCCTGGAGGCCTTCCGCCCCTGCTAGGTATTTT.

This sequence joins TRBV30 and TRBJ2-3; D unresolved. There are 14 residues in the CDR3. V was shortened by 2 bases and J by 4 bases, with 13 bases between the two germline ends. Germline assignment: CDR1 GTSNPN and CDR2 SVGIG (reference sequence). In DNA form, the CDR3 reads TGTGCCTGGAGTTCGGCTACGCTAGCAGATACGCAGTATTTT. This gives the protein CAWSSATLADTQYF.

The rearrangement uses TRBV9 and TRBJ2-3; 7 positions match TRBD2. The V and J ends lost 0 bases and 3 bases, in that order; junction bases with no gene match: 7. CDR1 SGDLS and CDR2 YYNGEE come from the germline V gene. The CDR3 is 16 residues long. This chain's CDR3 is CASSVAAGGGTDTQYF. CDR3 DNA: TGTGCCAGCAGCGTAGCAGCTGGCGGGGGAACAGATACGCAGTATTTT.

The genes are TRBV29-1 and TRBJ2-7; TRBD2 aligns across 7 bases. Germline values: CDR1 SQVTM, CDR2 ANQGSEA. This CDR3 has 14 residues. Trimming removed 6 bases from V and 2 bases from J; junction bases left unmatched: 10. The CDR3 DNA follows: TGCAGCGTAAAAGGCGCTAGCGGCGCCTACGAGCAGTACTTC. It specifies CSVKGASGAYEQYF.

J is TRBJ1-2 and V is TRBV6-5; perhaps TRBD1 as D (6 bases). V lost 0 bases and J lost 4, with 9 bases in between. In germline, CDR1 is MNHEY, CDR2 SVGAGI. The CDR3 spans 14 residues. CDR3 amino acids: CASSYSFRGYGYTF. DNA of the CDR3: TGTGCCAGCAGTTACTCGTTCAGGGGCTATGGCTACACCTTC.

This chain connects TRBV7-9 to TRBJ2-7; TRBD1 aligns across 7 bases. Germline V gene data show CDR1 as SEHNR and CDR2 as FQNEAQ (reference sequence). This CDR3 has 11 amino acids. Trimming at V came to 7 bases and at J to 7 bases, leaving 4 bases not matched to a gene. The CDR3 coding sequence is TGTGCCAGCACCCTCAGGGGGGAGCAGTACTTC. Translated, it gives CASTLRGEQYF.

The J gene is TRBJ1-1, the V gene TRBV18; a possible D gene is TRBD1 (5 bases). Germline values: CDR1 KGHSH, CDR2 LQKENI. There are 14 residues in the CDR3. The V gene lost 2 bases and the J gene lost 5 bases, with 12 bases spanning the gap. For the CDR3, the DNA is TGTGCCAGCTCACCAGCAGGGTTATCAACTGAAGCTTTCTTT. Protein product: CASSPAGLSTEAFF.

The chain combines TRBV7-9 with TRBJ1-2; D perhaps matches TRBD1 (6 bases). In germline, CDR1 is SEHNR, CDR2 FQNEAQ (reference sequence). V lost 3 bases and J lost 4, with 15 bases in between. The CDR3 length is 15 residues. CDR3 protein: CASSFFEQGTYGYTF. For the CDR3, the DNA is TGTGCCAGCAGCTTTTTCGAACAGGGAACCTATGGCTACACCTTC.

The V gene is TRBV10-1, the J gene TRBJ2-1, with D possibly matching TRBD2 (5 bases). The CDR3 length is 13 residues. Germline loops: CDR1 WNHNN, CDR2 SYGVQD (reference sequence). The V and J ends lost 4 bases and 4 bases respectively, with 8 bases between them. The CDR3 spells CASSVGVYNEQFF. The CDR3 bases are TGCGCCAGCAGTGTGGGAGTGTACAATGAGCAGTTCTTC.

This rearrangement joins TRBV5-1 to TRBJ1-2; maybe TRBD1 (5 bases). Trimming pared 4 bases from V and 3 bases from J, leaving 16 bases between. The CDR3 has 15 amino acids. CDR1 is SGHRS and CDR2 is YFSETQ in the germline V gene. CDR3 sequence reads: CASSTREMGDYGYTF. In DNA, the CDR3 is TGCGCCAGCAGCACGCGGGAAATGGGGGACTATGGCTACACCTTC.

The rearrangement joins TRBV5-5 to TRBJ2-7; TRBD2 aligns across 7 bases. The CDR3 has 14 amino acids. V lost 5 bases, J lost 3 bases, and 8 bases stayed unmatched. Looked up from germline, CDR1 is SGHKS and CDR2 is YYEKEE (reference sequence). The CDR3 spells CASSFLAGNYEQYF. CDR3 nucleotide sequence: TGTGCCAGCAGTTTCTTAGCGGGTAACTACGAGCAGTACTTC.

V is TRBV19 and J is TRBJ2-3; TRBD2 matches 7 bases. Trimming cost V 7 bases and J 2 bases; bases outside gene matches: 12. The CDR3 is made up of 16 amino acids. Germline V gene data show CDR1 as LNHDA and CDR2 as SQIVND (reference sequence). The CDR3 DNA follows: TGTGCCAGTATGGGCACCGGGACTAACTACACAGATACGCAGTATTTT. This sequence encodes CASMGTGTNYTDTQYF.

This chain links TRBV10-3 with TRBJ1-1, with 7 nucleotides matching TRBD1. Germline loops: CDR1 ENHRY, CDR2 SYGVKD. The CDR3 totals 12 residues. V trimming: 3 bases; J trimming: 9 bases; junction bases outside the gene matches: 4. The CDR3 coding sequence is TGTGCCATCAGTGATGACAGGGAGCAAGCTTTCTTT. It is translated as CAISDDREQAFF.

V usage is TRBV7-9 and J usage is TRBJ2-3, with D possibly being TRBD2 (7 bases). Trimming shortened V by 7 bases and J by 6 bases, and 17 bases separated the two germline ends. The CDR3 length is 14 residues. Germline V lookup: CDR1 SEHNR, CDR2 FQNEAQ (reference sequence). As DNA, the CDR3 is TGTGCCAGCATCAGAGGGGGTAGCGGGGATACGCAGTATTTT. Its protein is CASIRGGSGDTQYF.

The chain joins TRBV7-2 to TRBJ2-3; 7 bases agree with TRBD2. CDR3 length: 15 amino acids. Germline CDR1 and CDR2: SGHTA and FQGNSA. Losses at the gene ends were 4 bases for V and 2 bases for J; bases not matched to a gene: 6. The CDR3 spells CASSYRAGDTDTQYF. In DNA form, the CDR3 reads TGTGCCAGCAGCTACCGCGCGGGGGACACAGATACGCAGTATTTT.

The chain has TRBV7-2 and TRBJ1-1, with D hard to call. The ends were cut back, 1 base at V and 7 bases at J, with 10 bases in the middle. The CDR3 contains 13 residues. Germline V gives CDR1 SGHTA, CDR2 FQGNSA. CDR3 sequence reads: CASSLGLRGEAFF. The CDR3 DNA is TGTGCCAGCAGCTTAGGATTAAGAGGTGAAGCTTTCTTT.

This chain links TRBV19 with TRBJ1-5; D is unresolved. Trimming cost V 3 bases and J 1 base, with 10 bases left between them. The CDR3 runs 15 residues. CDR1 and CDR2 from the germline V gene are LNHDA and SQIVND (reference sequence). CDR3 DNA: TGTGCCAGTAGTATGGGGAGCCTAAGCAATCAGCCCCAGCATTTT. The encoded protein is CASSMGSLSNQPQHF.

The gene calls are TRBV4-2 and TRBJ1-2, with 9 bases that match TRBD1. Trimming cost V 2 bases and J 4 bases; bases outside gene matches: 5. The CDR3 covers 15 residues. Germline V gene sequence: CDR1 LGHNA, CDR2 YNFKEQ. The CDR3 sequence is CASSQPLTGGYGYTF. CDR3 in DNA: TGTGCCAGCAGCCAACCACTGACAGGGGGCTATGGCTACACCTTC.

V is TRBV25-1 and J is TRBJ1-1, with 8 bases aligning to TRBD1. This CDR3 has 13 amino acids. V trimming: 4 bases; J trimming: 7 bases; junction bases outside the gene matches: 5. The germline V gene has CDR1 MGHDK and CDR2 SYGVNS. CDR3 region: CASSVQGVVEAFF. CDR3 DNA sequence: TGTGCCAGCAGTGTACAGGGGGTTGTTGAAGCTTTCTTT.

The gene calls are TRBV2 and TRBJ1-5, with D possibly TRBD1 on 5 matching bases. V was pared by 3 bases and J by 6 bases, with 15 bases between. The germline gives CDR1 SNHLY, CDR2 FYNNEI. This CDR3 contains 15 residues. CDR3 region: CASSDRTPQSQPQHF. The CDR3 DNA follows: TGTGCCAGCAGTGATAGGACACCCCAGAGTCAGCCCCAGCATTTT.

The chain carries TRBV29-1 and TRBJ2-2, with TRBD2 identical over 9 bases. V trimming: 5 bases; J trimming: 5 bases; junction bases outside the gene matches: 12. The CDR3 runs to 16 residues. From germline, CDR1 is SQVTM and CDR2 ANQGSEA. The CDR3 nucleotides are TGCAGCGTTCTTGAGCTAGCGGGACAGAAGACCGGGGAGCTGTTTTTT. It encodes CSVLELAGQKTGELFF.

The chain has TRBV6-1 and TRBJ2-1, with 12 bases identical to TRBD2. Germline V gene data show CDR1 as MNHNS and CDR2 as SASEGT. This CDR3 has 15 residues. Losses at the gene ends were 3 bases for V and 7 bases for J; bases not matched to a gene: 4. The CDR3 protein is CASSDRTSGENEQFF. The CDR3 nucleotides read TGTGCCAGCAGTGACCGGACTAGCGGGGAGAATGAGCAGTTCTTC.

The chain recombines TRBV29-1 with TRBJ2-2, with TRBD2 matching 7 bases. Germline V gene lookup returns CDR1 SQVTM and CDR2 ANQGSEA. The CDR3 covers 14 residues. Germline trimming cut 7 bases from V and 0 bases from J; bases unmatched to any gene: 5. CDR3 sequence (DNA): TGCAGCGCCGCGGGACTAACGAACACCGGGGAGCTGTTTTTT. This translates into CSAAGLTNTGELFF.

The rearrangement joins TRBV25-1 to TRBJ1-6; D possibly corresponds to TRBD1 (5 bases). Germline assignment: CDR1 MGHDK and CDR2 SYGVNS. The ends were cut back, 2 bases at V and 0 bases at J, with 14 bases in the middle. CDR3 length: 18 residues. CDR3 nucleotides: TGTGCCAGCAGTGAAAAGCCGGGACTTAGCTCCTATAATTCACCCCTCCACTTT. Protein: CASSEKPGLSSYNSPLHF.